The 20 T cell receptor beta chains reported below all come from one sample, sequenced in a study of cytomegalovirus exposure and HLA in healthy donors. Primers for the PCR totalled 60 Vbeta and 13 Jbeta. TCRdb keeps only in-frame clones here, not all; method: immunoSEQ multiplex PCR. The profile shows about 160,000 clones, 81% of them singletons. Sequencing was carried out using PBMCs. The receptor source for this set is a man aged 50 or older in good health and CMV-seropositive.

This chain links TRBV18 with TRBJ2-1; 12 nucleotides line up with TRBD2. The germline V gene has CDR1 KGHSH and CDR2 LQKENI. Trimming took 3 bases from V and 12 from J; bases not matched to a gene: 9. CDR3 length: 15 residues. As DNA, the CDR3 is TGTGCCAGCTCACCCGGGGGACTAGCGGGCCAGGGGCAGTTCTTC. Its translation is CASSPGGLAGQGQFF.

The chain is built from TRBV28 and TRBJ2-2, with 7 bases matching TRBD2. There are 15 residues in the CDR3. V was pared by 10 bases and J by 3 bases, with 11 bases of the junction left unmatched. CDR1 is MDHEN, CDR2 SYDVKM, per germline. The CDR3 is CATPRGEADTGELFF. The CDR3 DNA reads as TGTGCCACCCCTCGGGGGGAGGCGGACACCGGGGAGCTGTTTTTT.

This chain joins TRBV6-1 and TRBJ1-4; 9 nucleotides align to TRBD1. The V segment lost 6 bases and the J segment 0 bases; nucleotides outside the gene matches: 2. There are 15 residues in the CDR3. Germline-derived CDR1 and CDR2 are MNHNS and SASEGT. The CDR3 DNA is TGTGCCAGCAGACAGGGGGCCGCAACTAATGAAAAACTGTTTTTT. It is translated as CASRQGAATNEKLFF.

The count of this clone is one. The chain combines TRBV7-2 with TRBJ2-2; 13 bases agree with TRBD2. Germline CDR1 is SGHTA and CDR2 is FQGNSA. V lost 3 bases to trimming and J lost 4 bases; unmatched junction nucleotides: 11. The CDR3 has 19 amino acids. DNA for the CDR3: TGTGCCAGCAGCTTGTGGACTAGCGGGAGCCGGGGGGGCACCGGGGAGCTGTTTTTT. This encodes CASSLWTSGSRGGTGELFF.

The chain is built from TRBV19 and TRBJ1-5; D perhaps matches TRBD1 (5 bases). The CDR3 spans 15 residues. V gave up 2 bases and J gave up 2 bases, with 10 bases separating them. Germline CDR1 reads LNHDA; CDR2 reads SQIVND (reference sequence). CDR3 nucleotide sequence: TGTGCCAGTAGTATATTAGGGGATGGCAATCAGCCCCAGCATTTT. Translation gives CASSILGDGNQPQHF.

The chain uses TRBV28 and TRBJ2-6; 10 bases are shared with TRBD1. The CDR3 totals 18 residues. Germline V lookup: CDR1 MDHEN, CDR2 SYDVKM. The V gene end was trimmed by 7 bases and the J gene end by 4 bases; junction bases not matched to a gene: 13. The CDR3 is CASTADRGRFRGANVLTF. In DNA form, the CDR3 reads TGTGCCAGCACCGCTGACAGGGGGCGCTTCCGCGGGGCCAACGTCCTGACTTTC.

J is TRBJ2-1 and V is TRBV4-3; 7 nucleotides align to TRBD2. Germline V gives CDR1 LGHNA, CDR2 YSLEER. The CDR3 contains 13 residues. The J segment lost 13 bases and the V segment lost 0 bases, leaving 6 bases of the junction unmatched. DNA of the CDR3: TGCGCCAGCAGCCAAGAGGGGGGAGGGCCCCAGTTCTTC. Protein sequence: CASSQEGGGPQFF.

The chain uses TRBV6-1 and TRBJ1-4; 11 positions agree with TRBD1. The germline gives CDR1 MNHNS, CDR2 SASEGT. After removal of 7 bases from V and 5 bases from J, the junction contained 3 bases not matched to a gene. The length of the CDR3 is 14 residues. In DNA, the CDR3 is TGTGCCAGCATCAGGGACAGGGGGAATGAAAAACTGTTTTTT. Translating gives CASIRDRGNEKLFF.

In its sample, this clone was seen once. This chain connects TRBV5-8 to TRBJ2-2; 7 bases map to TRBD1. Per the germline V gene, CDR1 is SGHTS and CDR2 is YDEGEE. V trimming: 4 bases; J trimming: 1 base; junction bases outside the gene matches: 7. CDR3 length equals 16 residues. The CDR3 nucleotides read TGTGCCAGCAGCCGAGCTGGGACAGTGAACACCGGGGAGCTGTTTTTT. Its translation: CASSRAGTVNTGELFF.

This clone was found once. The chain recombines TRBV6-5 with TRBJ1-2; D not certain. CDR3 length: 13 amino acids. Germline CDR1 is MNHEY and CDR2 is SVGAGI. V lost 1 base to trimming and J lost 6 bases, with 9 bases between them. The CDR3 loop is CASSYWRSNGYTF. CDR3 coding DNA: TGTGCCAGCAGTTACTGGAGGTCTAATGGCTACACCTTC.

The CDR3 DNA reads as TGTGCCAGCAGCCCTAACACCGGGGAGCTGTTTTTT. Protein sequence: CASSPNTGELFF. The J gene is TRBJ2-2, the V gene TRBV11-2, with D unclear. Germline CDR1 and CDR2: SGHAT and FQNNGV. Trimming removed 5 bases at V and 2 bases at J, with 3 bases between. CDR3 length equals 12 residues.

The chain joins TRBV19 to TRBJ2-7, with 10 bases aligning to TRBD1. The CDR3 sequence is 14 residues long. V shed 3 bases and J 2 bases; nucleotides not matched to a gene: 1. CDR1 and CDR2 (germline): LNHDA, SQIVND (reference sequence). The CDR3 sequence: CASSIGQGAYEQYF. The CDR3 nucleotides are TGTGCCAGTAGTATCGGACAGGGGGCCTACGAGCAGTACTTC.

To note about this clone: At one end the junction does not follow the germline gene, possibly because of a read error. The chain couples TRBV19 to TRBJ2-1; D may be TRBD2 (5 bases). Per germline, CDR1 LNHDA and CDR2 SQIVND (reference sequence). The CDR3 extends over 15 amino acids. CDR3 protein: CANSISLGGYNEQFF. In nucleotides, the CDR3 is TGTGCCAATAGTATATCATTAGGCGGGTACAATGAGCAGTTCTTC.

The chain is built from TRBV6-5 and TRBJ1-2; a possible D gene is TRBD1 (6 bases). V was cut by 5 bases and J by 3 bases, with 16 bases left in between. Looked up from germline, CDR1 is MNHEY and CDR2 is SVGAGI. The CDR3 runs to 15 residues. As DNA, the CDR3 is TGTGCCAGCAGTAACCAGGGGATGGGGGACTATGGCTACACCTTC. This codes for CASSNQGMGDYGYTF.

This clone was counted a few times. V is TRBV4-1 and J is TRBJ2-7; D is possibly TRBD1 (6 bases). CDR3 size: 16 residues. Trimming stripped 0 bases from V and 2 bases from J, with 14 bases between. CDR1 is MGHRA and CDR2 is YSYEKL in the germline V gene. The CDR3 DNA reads TGCGCCAGCAGCCAAGATCTGGCAGGGGTACCCTACGAGCAGTACTTC. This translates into CASSQDLAGVPYEQYF.

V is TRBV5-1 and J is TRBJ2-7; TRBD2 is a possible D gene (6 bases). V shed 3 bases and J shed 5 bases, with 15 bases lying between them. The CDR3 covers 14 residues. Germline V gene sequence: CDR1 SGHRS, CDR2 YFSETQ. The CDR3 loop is CASSWGPEGNEQYF. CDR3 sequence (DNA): TGCGCCAGCAGCTGGGGTCCGGAGGGGAACGAGCAGTACTTC.

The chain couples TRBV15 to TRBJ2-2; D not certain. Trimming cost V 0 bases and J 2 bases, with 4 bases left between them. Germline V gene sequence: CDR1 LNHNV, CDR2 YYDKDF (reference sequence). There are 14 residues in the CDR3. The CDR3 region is CATSRDLNTGELFF. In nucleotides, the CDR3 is TGTGCCACCAGCAGAGACCTCAACACCGGGGAGCTGTTTTTT. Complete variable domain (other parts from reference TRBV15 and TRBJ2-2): DAMVIQNPRYQVTQFGKPVTLSCSQTLNHNVMYWYQQKSSQAPKLLFHYYDKDFNNEADTPDNFQSRRPNTSFCFLDIRSPGLGDTAMYLCATSRDLNTGELFFGEGSRLTVL.

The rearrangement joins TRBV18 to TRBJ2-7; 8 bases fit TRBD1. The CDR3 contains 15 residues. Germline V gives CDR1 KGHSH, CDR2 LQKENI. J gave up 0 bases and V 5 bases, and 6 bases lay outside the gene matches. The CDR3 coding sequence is TGTGCCAGCTCATCGTTCGGACAGGGCTCCTACGAGCAGTACTTC. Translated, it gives CASSSFGQGSYEQYF.

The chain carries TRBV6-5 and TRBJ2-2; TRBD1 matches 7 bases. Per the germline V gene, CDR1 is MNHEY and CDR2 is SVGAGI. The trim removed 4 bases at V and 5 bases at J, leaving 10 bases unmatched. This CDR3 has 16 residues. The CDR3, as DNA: TGTGCCAGCAGTTCCGACAGGGAACTAGTGACCGGGGAGCTGTTTTTT. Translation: CASSSDRELVTGELFF.

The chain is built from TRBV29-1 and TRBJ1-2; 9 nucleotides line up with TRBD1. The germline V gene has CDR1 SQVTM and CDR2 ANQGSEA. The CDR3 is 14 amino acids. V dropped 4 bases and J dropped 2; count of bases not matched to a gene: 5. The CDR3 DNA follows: TGCAGCGTTGCCTCCGGGACAGGGAACTATGGCTACACCTTC. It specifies CSVASGTGNYGYTF.